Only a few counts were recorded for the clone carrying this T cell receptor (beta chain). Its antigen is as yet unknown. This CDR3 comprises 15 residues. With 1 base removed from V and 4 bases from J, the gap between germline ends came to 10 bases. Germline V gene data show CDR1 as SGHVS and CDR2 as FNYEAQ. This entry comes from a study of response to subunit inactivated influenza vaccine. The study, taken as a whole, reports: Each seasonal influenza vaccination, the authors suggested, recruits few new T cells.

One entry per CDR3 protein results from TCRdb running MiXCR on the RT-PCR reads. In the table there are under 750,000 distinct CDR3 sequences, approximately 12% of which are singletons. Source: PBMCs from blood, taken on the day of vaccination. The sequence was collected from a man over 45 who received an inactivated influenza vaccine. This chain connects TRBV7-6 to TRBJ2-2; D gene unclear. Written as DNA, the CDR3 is TGTGCCAGCAGCTTAGTTGGGCCGAGCACCGGGGAGCTGTTTTTT. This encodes CASSLVGPSTGELFF.